The T cell receptor beta chain described here comes from a study of blood T cell repertoires in COVID-19. For the study at large: Researchers got acute and convalescent COVID-19 samples from the United States, Italy and Spain.

TCRdb's copy holds only in-frame clones and misses some; the assay was immunoSEQ multiplex PCR. Found here are under 200,000 clones, roughly 87% of them singletons; the top ten hold 3.9%. The CDR3 has 16 residues. The germline CDR1 and CDR2 sequences are SEHNR and FQNEAQ (reference sequence). Trimming cost V 2 bases and J 5 bases; bases outside gene matches: 7. The gene calls are TRBV7-9 and TRBJ2-1, with 9 bases identical to TRBD2. The sample taken for sequencing was peripheral blood. The source of this sequence is a woman aged 55-70 years who had recovered from COVID-19. The CDR3 loop is CASSLWRGGGDNEQFF. CDR3 sequence (DNA): TGTGCCAGCAGCTTATGGCGGGGGGGCGGAGACAATGAGCAGTTCTTC.